The T cell receptor beta chain described here comes from a study of blood T cell repertoires in COVID-19. Study at large: From T cells, B-cell-depleted T cells, or PBMCs came the material, which was cDNA or gDNA.

Methods used by the authors: Estimates of nucleated cell counts were drawn from the amplification of reference gene primers. Some clones are missing from TCRdb's copy, which holds only in-frame ones; the method was immunoSEQ multiplex PCR. The V and J calls and clone size come from that table; D and trimming were worked out from the DNA. Here the sample spans about 50,000 clones, around 80% being singletons. Germline loops: CDR1 SGDLS, CDR2 YYNGEE. The CDR3 has 14 residues. V shed 3 bases, J shed 5 bases, and the junction held 4 bases outside the gene matches. This TCR was sampled from a man between 60 and 75 years old with acute or convalescent COVID-19. The sequenced sample consisted of peripheral blood. This chain joins TRBV9 and TRBJ2-7; 11 bases agree with TRBD1. The CDR3 DNA sequence: TGTGCCAGCAGCGCGGGACAGGGGGTGGACGAGCAGTACTTC. Protein sequence: CASSAGQGVDEQYF.